This T cell receptor (beta chain) was profiled in a study of T cell responses to AZD1222 COVID-19 vaccine. Assay used: immunoSEQ multiplex PCR; TCRdb lists only in-frame clones, some missing. Here the sample spans 90,000 to 120,000 clones, roughly 90% being singletons. CDR1 is SQVTM and CDR2 is ANQGSEA in the germline V gene. This CDR3 spans 14 amino acids. The ends lost 6 bases at V and 4 bases at J; junction bases unmatched: 10. The chain couples TRBV29-1 to TRBJ1-2; 8 bases are a match to TRBD1. This TCR was sampled from an adult in good health. Sequenced here: peripheral blood, sampled on day 0 of AZD1222 vaccination. The CDR3 protein is CSVAFPDRAYGYTF. The DNA for the CDR3 is TGCAGCGTGGCCTTTCCGGACAGGGCCTATGGCTACACCTTC.